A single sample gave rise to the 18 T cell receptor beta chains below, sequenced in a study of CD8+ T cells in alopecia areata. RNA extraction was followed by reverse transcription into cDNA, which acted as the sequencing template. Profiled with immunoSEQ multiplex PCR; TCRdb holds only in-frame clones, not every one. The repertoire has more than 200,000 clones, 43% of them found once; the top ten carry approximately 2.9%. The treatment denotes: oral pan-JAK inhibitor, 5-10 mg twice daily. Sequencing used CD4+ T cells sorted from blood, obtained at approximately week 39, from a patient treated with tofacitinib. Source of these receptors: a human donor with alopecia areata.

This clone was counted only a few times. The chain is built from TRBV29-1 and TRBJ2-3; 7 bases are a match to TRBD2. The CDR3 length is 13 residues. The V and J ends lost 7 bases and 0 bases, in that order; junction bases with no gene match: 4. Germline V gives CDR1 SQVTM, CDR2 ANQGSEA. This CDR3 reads CSADSGSTDTQYF. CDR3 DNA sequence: TGCAGCGCAGATAGCGGGAGCACAGATACGCAGTATTTT.

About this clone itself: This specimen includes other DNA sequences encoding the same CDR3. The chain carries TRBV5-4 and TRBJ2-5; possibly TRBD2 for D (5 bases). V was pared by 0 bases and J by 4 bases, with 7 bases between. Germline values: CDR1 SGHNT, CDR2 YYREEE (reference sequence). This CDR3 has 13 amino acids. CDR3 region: CASSLAGRETQYF. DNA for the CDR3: TGTGCCAGCAGCTTGGCTGGGAGAGAGACCCAGTACTTC.

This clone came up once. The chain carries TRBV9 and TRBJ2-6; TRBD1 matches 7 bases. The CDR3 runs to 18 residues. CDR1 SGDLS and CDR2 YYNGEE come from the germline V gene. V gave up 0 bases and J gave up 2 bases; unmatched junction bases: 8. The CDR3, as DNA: TGTGCCAGCAGCGTAGTTGTAGGGGGCGCGACTGGGGCCAACGTCCTGACTTTC. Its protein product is CASSVVVGGATGANVLTF.

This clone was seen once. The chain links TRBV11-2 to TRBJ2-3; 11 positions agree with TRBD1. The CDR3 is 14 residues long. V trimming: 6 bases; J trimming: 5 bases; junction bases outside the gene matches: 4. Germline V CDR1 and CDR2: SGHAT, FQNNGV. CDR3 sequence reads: CASRGQGGRDTQYF. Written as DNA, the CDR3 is TGTGCCAGCAGGGGACAGGGGGGAAGAGATACGCAGTATTTT.

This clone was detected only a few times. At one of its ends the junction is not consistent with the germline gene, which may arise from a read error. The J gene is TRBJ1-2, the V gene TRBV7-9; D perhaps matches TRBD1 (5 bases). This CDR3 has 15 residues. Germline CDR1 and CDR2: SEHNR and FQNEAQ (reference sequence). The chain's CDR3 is CASSLSPRQSYGYTF. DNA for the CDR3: TGCGCCAGCAGCCTCAGCCCCAGACAGTCCTATGGCTACACCTTC.

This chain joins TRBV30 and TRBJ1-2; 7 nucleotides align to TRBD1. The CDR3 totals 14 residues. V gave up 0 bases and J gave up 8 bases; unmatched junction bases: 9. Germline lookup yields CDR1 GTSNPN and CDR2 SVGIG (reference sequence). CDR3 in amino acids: CAWSVMDRREGYTF. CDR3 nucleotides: TGTGCCTGGAGTGTAATGGACAGGAGGGAAGGCTACACCTTC.

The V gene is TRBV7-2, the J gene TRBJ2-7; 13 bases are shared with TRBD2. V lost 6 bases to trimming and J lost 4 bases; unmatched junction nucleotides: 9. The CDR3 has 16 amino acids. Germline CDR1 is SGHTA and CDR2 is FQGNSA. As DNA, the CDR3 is TGTGCCAGCAGGCCTTCCGGGACTAGCGGGACGTACGAGCAGTACTTC. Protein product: CASRPSGTSGTYEQYF. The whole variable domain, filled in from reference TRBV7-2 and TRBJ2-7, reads GAGVSQSPSNKVTEKGKDVELRCDPISGHTALYWYRQSLGQGLEFLIYFQGNSAPDKSGLPSDRFSAERTGGSVSTLTIQRTQQEDSAVYLCASRPSGTSGTYEQYFGPGTRLTVT.

CDR3 amino acids: CSVPGLTNEQFF. CDR3 sequence (DNA): TGCAGCGTACCGGGGCTGACAAATGAGCAGTTCTTC. The chain joins TRBV29-1 to TRBJ2-1; perhaps D is TRBD1 or TRBD2 (5 bases each). Per germline, CDR1 SQVTM and CDR2 ANQGSEA. The CDR3 is 12 amino acids. Trimming removed 6 bases at V and 7 bases at J, with 13 bases between.

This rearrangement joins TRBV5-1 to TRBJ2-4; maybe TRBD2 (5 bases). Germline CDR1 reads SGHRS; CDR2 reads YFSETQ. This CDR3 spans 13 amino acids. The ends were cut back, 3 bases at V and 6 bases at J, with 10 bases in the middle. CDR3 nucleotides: TGCGCCAGCAGCTCCGGGATCGGAAACATTCAGTACTTC. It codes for CASSSGIGNIQYF.

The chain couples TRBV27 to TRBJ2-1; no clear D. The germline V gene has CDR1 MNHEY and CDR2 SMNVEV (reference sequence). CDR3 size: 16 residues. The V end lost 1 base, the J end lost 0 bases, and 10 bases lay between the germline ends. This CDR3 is CASSLLADSSYNEQFF. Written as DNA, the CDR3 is TGTGCCAGCAGTTTATTGGCAGATAGCTCCTACAATGAGCAGTTCTTC.

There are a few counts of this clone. CDR3 coding DNA: TGTGCCATCAGTGACAGGGGCAATCAGCCCCAGCATTTT. Protein product: CAISDRGNQPQHF. The chain recombines TRBV10-3 with TRBJ1-5, with D possibly matching TRBD1 (5 bases). Per the germline V gene, CDR1 is ENHRY and CDR2 is SYGVKD. The V and J ends lost 3 bases and 2 bases respectively, with 5 bases between them. The CDR3 sequence is 13 residues long.

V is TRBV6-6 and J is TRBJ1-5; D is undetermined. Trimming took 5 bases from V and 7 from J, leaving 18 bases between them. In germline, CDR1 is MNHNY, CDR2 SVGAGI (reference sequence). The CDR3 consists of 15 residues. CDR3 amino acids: CASSPPTAGRQPQHF. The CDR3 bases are TGTGCCAGCAGTCCTCCGACCGCCGGCAGACAGCCCCAGCATTTT.

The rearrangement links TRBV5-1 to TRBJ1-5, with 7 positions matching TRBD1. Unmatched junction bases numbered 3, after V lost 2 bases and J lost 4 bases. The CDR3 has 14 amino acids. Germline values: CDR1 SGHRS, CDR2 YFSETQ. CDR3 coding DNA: TGCGCCAGCAGCTTCGGGACAGAAAATCAGCCCCAGCATTTT. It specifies CASSFGTENQPQHF.

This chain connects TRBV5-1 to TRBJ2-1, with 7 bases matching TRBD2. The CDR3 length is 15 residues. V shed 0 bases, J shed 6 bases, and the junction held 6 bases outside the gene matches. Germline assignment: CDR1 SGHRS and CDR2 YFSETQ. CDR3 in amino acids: CASSLGLARINEQFF. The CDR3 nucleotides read TGCGCCAGCAGCTTGGGACTAGCTCGAATCAATGAGCAGTTCTTC.

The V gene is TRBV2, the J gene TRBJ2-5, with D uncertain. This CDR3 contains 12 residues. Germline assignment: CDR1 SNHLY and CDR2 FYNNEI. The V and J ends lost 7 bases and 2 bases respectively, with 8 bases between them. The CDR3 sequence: CASTRSQETQYF. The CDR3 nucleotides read TGTGCCAGCACCCGGTCTCAAGAGACCCAGTACTTC.

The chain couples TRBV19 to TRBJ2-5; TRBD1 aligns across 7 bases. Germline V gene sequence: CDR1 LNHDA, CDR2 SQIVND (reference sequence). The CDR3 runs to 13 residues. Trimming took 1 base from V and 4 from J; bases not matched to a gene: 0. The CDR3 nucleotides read TGTGCCAGTAGTATAGCAGGGGGAGAGACCCAGTACTTC. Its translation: CASSIAGGETQYF.

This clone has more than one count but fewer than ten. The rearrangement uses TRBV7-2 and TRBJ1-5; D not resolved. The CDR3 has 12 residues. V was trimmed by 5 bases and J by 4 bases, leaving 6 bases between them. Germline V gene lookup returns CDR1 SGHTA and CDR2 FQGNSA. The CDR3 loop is CASSHTNQPQHF. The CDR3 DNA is TGTGCCAGCAGCCATACGAATCAGCCCCAGCATTTT.

The CDR3 loop is CAISEYETQYF. For the CDR3, the DNA is TGTGCCATCAGTGAGTACGAGACCCAGTACTTC. The chain recombines TRBV10-3 with TRBJ2-5; D not certain. Trimming left V 1 base short and J 5 bases short, with 2 bases between. Germline CDR1 is ENHRY and CDR2 is SYGVKD. CDR3 length: 11 residues.